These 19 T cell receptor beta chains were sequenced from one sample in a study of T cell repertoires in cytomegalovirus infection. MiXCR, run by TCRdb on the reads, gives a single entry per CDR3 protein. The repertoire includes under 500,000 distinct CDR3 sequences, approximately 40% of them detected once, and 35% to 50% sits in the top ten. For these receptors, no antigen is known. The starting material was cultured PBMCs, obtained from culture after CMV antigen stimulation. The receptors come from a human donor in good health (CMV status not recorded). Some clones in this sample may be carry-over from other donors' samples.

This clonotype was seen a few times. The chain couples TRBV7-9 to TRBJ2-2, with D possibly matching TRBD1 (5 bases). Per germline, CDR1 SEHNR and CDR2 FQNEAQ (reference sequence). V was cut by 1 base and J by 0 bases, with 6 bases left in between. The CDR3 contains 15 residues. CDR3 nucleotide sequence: TGTGCCAGCAGCTTAGGACAGACGAACACCGGGGAGCTGTTTTTT. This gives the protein CASSLGQTNTGELFF. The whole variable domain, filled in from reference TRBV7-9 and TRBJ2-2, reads DTGVSQNPRHKITKRGQNVTFRCDPISEHNRLYWYRQTLGQGPEFLTYFQNEAQLEKSRLLSDRFSAERPKGSFSTLEIQRTEQGDSAMYLCASSLGQTNTGELFFGEGSRLTVL.

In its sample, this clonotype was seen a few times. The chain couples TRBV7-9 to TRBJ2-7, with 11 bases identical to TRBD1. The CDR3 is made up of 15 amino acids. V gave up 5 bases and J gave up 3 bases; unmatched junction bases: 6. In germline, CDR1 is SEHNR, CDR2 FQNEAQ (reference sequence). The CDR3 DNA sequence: TGTGCCAGCAGCCCGCCGGGACAGGGGGACTACGAGCAGTACTTC. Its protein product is CASSPPGQGDYEQYF. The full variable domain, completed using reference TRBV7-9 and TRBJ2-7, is DTGVSQNPRHKITKRGQNVTFRCDPISEHNRLYWYRQTLGQGPEFLTYFQNEAQLEKSRLLSDRFSAERPKGSFSTLEIQRTEQGDSAMYLCASSPPGQGDYEQYFGPGTRLTVT.

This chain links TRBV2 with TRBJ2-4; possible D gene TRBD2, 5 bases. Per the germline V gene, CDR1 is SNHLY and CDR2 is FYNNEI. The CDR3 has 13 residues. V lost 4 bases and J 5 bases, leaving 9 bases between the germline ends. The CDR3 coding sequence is TGTGCCAGCAGTGCAGAGGGCGAAAACATTCAGTACTTC. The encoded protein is CASSAEGENIQYF.

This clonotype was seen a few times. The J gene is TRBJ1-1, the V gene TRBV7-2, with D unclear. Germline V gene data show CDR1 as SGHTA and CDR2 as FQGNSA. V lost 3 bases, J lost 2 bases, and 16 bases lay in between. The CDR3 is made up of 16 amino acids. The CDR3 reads CASSFPFSDGNTEAFF. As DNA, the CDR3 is TGTGCCAGCAGCTTCCCCTTCTCCGACGGCAACACTGAAGCTTTCTTT.

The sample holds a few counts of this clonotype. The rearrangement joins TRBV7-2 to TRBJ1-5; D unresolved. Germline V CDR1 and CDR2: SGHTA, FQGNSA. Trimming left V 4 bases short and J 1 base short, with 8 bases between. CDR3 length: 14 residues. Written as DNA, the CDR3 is TGTGCCAGCAGCTCAGGCGGGAGCAATCAGCCCCAGCATTTT. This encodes CASSSGGSNQPQHF.

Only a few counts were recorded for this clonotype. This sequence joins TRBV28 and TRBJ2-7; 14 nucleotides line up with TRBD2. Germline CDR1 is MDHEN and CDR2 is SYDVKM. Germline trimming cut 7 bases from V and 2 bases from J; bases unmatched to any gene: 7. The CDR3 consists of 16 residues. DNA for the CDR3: TGTGCCAGCATACCACGACTAGCGGGAGGGCCCTACGAGCAGTACTTC. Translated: CASIPRLAGGPYEQYF.

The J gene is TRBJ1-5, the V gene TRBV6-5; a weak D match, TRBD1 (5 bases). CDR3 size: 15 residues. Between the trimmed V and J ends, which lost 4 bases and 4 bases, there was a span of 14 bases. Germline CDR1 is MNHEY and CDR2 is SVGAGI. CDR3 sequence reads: CASSSRGAPNQPQHF. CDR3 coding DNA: TGTGCCAGCAGTTCCCGTGGGGCCCCTAATCAGCCCCAGCATTTT.

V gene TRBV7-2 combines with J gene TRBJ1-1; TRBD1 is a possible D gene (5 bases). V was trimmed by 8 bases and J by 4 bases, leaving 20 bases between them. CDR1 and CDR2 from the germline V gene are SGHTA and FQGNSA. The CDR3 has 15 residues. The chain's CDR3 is CASRPGGTRSTEAFF. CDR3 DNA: TGTGCCAGCCGCCCGGGGGGAACTAGGAGCACTGAAGCTTTCTTT.

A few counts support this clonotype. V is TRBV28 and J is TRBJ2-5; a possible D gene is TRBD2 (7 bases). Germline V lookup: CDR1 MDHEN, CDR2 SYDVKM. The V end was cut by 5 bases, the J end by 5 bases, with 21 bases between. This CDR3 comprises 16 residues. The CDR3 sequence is CASSRGARGPSETQYF. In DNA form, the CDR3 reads TGTGCCAGCAGTCGGGGGGCCAGGGGACCCTCGGAGACCCAGTACTTC.

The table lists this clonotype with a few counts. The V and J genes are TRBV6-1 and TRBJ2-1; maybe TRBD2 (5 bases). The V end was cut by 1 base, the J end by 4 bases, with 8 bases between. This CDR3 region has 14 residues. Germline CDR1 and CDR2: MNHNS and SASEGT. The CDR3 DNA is TGTGCCAGCAGTGAAGTGAGGGAATACAATGAGCAGTTCTTC. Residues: CASSEVREYNEQFF.

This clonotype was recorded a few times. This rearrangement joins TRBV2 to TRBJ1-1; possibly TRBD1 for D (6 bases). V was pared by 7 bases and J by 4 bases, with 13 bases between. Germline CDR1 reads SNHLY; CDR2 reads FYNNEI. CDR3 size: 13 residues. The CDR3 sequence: CASIRQDITEAFF. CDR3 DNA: TGTGCCAGCATCCGACAGGATATCACTGAAGCTTTCTTT.

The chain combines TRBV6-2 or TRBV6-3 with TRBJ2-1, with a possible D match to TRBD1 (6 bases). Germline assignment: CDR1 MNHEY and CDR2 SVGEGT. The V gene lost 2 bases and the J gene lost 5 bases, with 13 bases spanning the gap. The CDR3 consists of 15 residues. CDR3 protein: CASSYTLQGNNEQFF. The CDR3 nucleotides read TGTGCCAGCAGTTACACTCTTCAGGGGAACAATGAGCAGTTCTTC.

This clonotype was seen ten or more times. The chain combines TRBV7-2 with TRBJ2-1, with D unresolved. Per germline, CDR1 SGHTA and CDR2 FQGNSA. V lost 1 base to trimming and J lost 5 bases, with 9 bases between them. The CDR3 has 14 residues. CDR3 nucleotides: TGTGCCAGCAGCTTAGTGGGGTGGGACAATGAGCAGTTCTTC. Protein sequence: CASSLVGWDNEQFF. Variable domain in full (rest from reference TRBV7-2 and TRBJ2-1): GAGVSQSPSNKVTEKGKDVELRCDPISGHTALYWYRQSLGQGLEFLIYFQGNSAPDKSGLPSDRFSAERTGGSVSTLTIQRTQQEDSAVYLCASSLVGWDNEQFFGPGTRLTVL.

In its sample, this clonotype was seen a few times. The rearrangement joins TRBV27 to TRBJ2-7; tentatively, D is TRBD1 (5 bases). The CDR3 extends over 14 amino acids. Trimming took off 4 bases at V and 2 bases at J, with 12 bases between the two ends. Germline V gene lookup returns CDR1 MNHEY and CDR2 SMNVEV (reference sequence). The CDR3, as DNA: TGTGCCAGCAGTTGGGGCAGGGAAGCCTACGAGCAGTACTTC. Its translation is CASSWGREAYEQYF.

CDR3 residues: CASSFEPGRKGGTQYF. For the CDR3, the DNA is TGTGCCAGCAGCTTCGAGCCGGGACGTAAAGGCGGTACGCAGTATTTT. The genes are TRBV5-4 and TRBJ2-3, with D possibly called TRBD1 or TRBD2 (5 bases each). Trimming took off 2 bases at V and 8 bases at J, with 21 bases between the two ends. The germline V gene has CDR1 SGHNT and CDR2 YYREEE (reference sequence). The CDR3 is made up of 16 amino acids.

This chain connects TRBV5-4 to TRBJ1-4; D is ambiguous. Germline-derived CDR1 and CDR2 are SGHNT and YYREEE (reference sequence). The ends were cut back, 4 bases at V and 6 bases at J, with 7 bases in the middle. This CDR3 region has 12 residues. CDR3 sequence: CASSVLDEKLFF. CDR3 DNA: TGTGCCAGCAGCGTCCTTGATGAAAAACTGTTTTTT.

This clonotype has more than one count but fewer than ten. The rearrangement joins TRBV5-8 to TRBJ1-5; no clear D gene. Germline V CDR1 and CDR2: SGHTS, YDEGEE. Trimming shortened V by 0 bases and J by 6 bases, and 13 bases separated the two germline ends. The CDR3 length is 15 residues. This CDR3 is CASSLEGREGQPQHF. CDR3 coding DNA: TGTGCCAGCAGCTTGGAGGGTCGAGAGGGTCAGCCCCAGCATTTT.

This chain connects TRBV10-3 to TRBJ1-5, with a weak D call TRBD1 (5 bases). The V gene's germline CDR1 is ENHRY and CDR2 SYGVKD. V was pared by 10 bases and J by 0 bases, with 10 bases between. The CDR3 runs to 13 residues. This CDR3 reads CATTTDSNQPQHF. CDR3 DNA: TGTGCCACCACGACAGATAGCAATCAGCCCCAGCATTTT.

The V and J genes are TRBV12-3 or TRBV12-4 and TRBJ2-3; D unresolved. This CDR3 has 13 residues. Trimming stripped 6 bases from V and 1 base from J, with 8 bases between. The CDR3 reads CASRRPGTDTQYF. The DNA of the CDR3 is TGTGCCAGCAGGCGCCCGGGCACAGATACGCAGTATTTT.